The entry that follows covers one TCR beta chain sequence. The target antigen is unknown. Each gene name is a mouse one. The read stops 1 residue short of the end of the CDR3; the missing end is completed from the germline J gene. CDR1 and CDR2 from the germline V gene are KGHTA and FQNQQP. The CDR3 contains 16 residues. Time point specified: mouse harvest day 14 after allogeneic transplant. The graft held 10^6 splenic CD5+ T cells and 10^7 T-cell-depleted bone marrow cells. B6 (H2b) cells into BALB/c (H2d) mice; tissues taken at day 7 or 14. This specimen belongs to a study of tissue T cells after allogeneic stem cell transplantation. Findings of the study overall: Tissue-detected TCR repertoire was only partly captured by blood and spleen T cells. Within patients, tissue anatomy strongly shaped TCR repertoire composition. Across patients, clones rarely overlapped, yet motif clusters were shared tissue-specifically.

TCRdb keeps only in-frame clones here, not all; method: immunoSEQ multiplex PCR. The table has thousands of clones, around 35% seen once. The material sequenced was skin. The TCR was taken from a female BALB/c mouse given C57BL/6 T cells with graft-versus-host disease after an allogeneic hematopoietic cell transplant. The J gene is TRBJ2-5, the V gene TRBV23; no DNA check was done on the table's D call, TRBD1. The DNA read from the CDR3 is TGCTCCAGCAGTCACCAGGACAGGGGCCGCCAAGACACCCAGTAC. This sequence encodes CSSSHQDRGRQDTQY. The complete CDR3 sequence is CSSSHQDRGRQDTQYF.